This is a list of T cell receptor beta chains from one sample in a study of T cell repertoires in cytomegalovirus infection. Using its own MiXCR run on the reads, TCRdb lists one record per CDR3 protein. Here the sample spans about 260,000 distinct CDR3 sequences, approximately 13% being singletons. The sequenced sample consisted of PBMCs. Receptors were obtained from a human donor in good health (CMV status not recorded). Some clones in this sample may be carry-over from other donors' samples. CDR3s include the opening cysteine and the closing phenylalanine or tryptophan. A D gene is named only where the DNA matches it firmly. Part of the rows lack a size; the others show once, few, many or a class for expanded clones.

J gene	D gene	clone size	V gene	CDR3 DNA	CDR3 protein
TRBJ2-3	-	few	TRBV27	TGTGCCAGCAGGCTCACAGATACGCAGTATTTT	CASRLTDTQYF
TRBJ2-2	TRBD2	many	TRBV4-1	TGCGCCAGCAGCCTAGGAGCGGGAGACGCCGGGGAGCTGTTTTTT	CASSLGAGDAGELFF
TRBJ2-7	-	many	TRBV27	TGTGCCAGCAGTCCCCGGCTAGGCTACGAGCAGTACTTC	CASSPRLGYEQYF
TRBJ2-7	-	few	TRBV5-1	TGCGCCAGCAGCCCAGGGCCAAACCGGGACGAGCAGTACTTC	CASSPGPNRDEQYF
TRBJ2-7	TRBD1	many	TRBV12-3/TRBV12-4	TGTGCCAGCAGTTCACAGGGGATGAAGTACGAGCAGTACTTC	CASSSQGMKYEQYF
TRBJ2-3	TRBD2	medium-sized	TRBV20-1	TGCAGTGCTAGAGATCCTCTAGCGGGAGAGGCAGATACGCAGTATTTT	CSARDPLAGEADTQYF
TRBJ2-1	-	-	TRBV10-3	TGTGCCACCCTAGTACAGGGATCTAACAATGAGCAGTTCTTC	CATLVQGSNNEQFF
TRBJ2-7	-	many	TRBV5-4	TGTGCCAGCAGCTTTTCGGACAGCTCCTACGAGCAGTACTTC	CASSFSDSSYEQYF
TRBJ2-7	-	-	TRBV4-3	TGCGCCAGCAGCCAAGAAGCCAGTCCGGGCGAGCAGTACTTC	CASSQEASPGEQYF
TRBJ1-6	-	-	TRBV7-9	TGTGCCAGCAGCTTAACGGACTACAATTCACCCCTCCACTTT	CASSLTDYNSPLHF
TRBJ1-1	TRBD1	-	TRBV5-1	TGCGCCAGCAGCCAGGGACAGGGGGCGAAGGGGACTGAAGCTTTCTTT	CASSQGQGAKGTEAFF
TRBJ2-1	TRBD2	few	TRBV12-3/TRBV12-4	TGTGCCAGCAGTTTATTCCTAGCGGGGGCCTACAATGAGCAGTTCTTC	CASSLFLAGAYNEQFF
TRBJ1-2	TRBD1	many	TRBV7-2	TGTGCCAGCAGCCCCAGACAGGGGGCTGCCGGCTATGGCTACACCTTC	CASSPRQGAAGYGYTF
TRBJ2-5	TRBD2	few	TRBV20-1	TGCAGTGCTATCGGCGGGAGAAAGGAAGAGACCCAGTACTTC	CSAIGGRKEETQYF
TRBJ1-5	-	many	TRBV7-4	TGTGCCAGCACCATCCTAGGGGATCAGCCCCAGCATTTT	CASTILGDQPQHF
TRBJ2-4	TRBD1	-	TRBV20-1	TGCAGTGCTAGCGAAAGGGACAGTTCCAAAAACATTCAGTACTTC	CSASERDSSKNIQYF
TRBJ2-7	TRBD2	-	TRBV28	TGTGCCAGCAGTGCTAGCGGGAGGGCCCTCTCCGAGCAGTACTTC	CASSASGRALSEQYF
TRBJ2-7	-	many	TRBV7-9	TGTGCCAGCAGCGCAGAAGTACTAGGAGGCGAGCAGTACTTC	CASSAEVLGGEQYF
TRBJ2-5	-	-	TRBV15	TGTGCCACCAGCAGAGATGATGTGCTTTTCACAGCGGAGACCCAGTACTTC	CATSRDDVLFTAETQYF
TRBJ1-1	TRBD1	-	TRBV2	TGTGCCAGCAGTGTCCGGGACAGTGAAGCTTTCTTT	CASSVRDSEAFF
TRBJ2-7	-	many	TRBV7-9	TGTGCCAGCAATGCCTTGGTGCCCGCCTACGAGCAGTACTTC	CASNALVPAYEQYF
TRBJ2-1	-	many	TRBV2	TGTGCCAGCAGTGACGGACACTTCTCCTACAATGAGCAGTTCTTC	CASSDGHFSYNEQFF
TRBJ2-1	-	many	TRBV4-1	TGCGCCAGCCGCGAGACCCAGGGTATCAGGTCGGATGAGCAGTTCTTC	CASRETQGIRSDEQFF
TRBJ2-1	TRBD1	many	TRBV28	TGTGCCAGCAGTCAACTCACGGGACAGCTACGCTACAATGAGCAGTTCTTC	CASSQLTGQLRYNEQFF
TRBJ1-1	-	-	TRBV28	TGTGCCAGCTTCCCTCCCTACTTTGGGGGAGCTTTCTTT	CASFPPYFGGAFF
TRBJ2-2	TRBD1	-	TRBV5-1	TGCGCCAGCAGCTTGGTGGACAGGGGGCAGGACGGGGAGCTGTTTTTT	CASSLVDRGQDGELFF
TRBJ2-7	TRBD1	few	TRBV20-1	TGCAGTGCTAGAGTTACAGGGGTCGGCTACGAGCAGTACTTC	CSARVTGVGYEQYF
TRBJ1-1	TRBD1	many	TRBV6-2/TRBV6-3	TGTGCCAGCAGCCCGTTACAGGGGGCCTTGAACACTGAAGCTTTCTTT	CASSPLQGALNTEAFF
TRBJ2-1	-	-	TRBV20-1	TGCAGTGCTAGAGATCATCGCCTTCACAATGAGCAGTTCTTC	CSARDHRLHNEQFF
TRBJ2-7	TRBD1	many	TRBV7-9	TGTGCCAGCAGCTCCACTCACACGGGACAGGGGGCTGACGAGCAGTACTTC	CASSSTHTGQGADEQYF
TRBJ2-1	-	-	TRBV19	TGTGCCAGTGGGGGCTCTGAGCAGTTCTTC	CASGGSEQFF
TRBJ2-2	-	-	TRBV6-1	TGTGCCAGCAGTGGAAGAGAGACCGGGGAGCTGTTTTTT	CASSGRETGELFF
TRBJ1-6	-	-	TRBV10-3	TGTGCCATCAGTGAGGTGAGCCAAGGGACCTCACCCCTCCACTTT	CAISEVSQGTSPLHF
TRBJ1-3	-	-	TRBV7-9	TGTGCCAGCAGCATAGGACCAGATGCTGGAAACACCATATATTTT	CASSIGPDAGNTIYF
TRBJ1-2	-	-	TRBV20-1	TGCAGTGCTAGTAGCGCAGTGCTCTATGGCTACACCTTC	CSASSAVLYGYTF
TRBJ1-5	-	many	TRBV29-1	TGCAGCGTTGGGGGAATTGGGGAGGCGAGCAATCAGCCCCAGCATTTT	CSVGGIGEASNQPQHF